Shown below are 32 T cell receptor beta chains from a single sample sequenced in a study of blood T cells in healthy people across ages. The use of a sample-barcoded 5' primer and a J-beta primer mix characterized a second PCR of about 7 to 12 cycles. TCRdb redid the calling of the 5' RACE reads with MiXCR, one entry per CDR3 protein. The sample records some 1,800,000 distinct CDR3 sequences, about two fifths being singletons. What was sequenced was blood. The receptors here all came from a human donor in good health.

The chain couples TRBV27 to TRBJ2-5; D unclear. CDR1 MNHEY and CDR2 SMNVEV come from the germline V gene (reference sequence). The CDR3 totals 13 residues. V dropped 6 bases and J dropped 0 bases, with 8 bases sitting between them. Here the CDR3 reads CASSTSYQETQYF. The CDR3 nucleotides read TGTGCCAGCAGCACCTCGTACCAAGAGACCCAGTACTTC.

As for this clonotype: Mismatch with germline at one junction end may stem from a read error. This sequence joins TRBV19 and TRBJ1-1, with a tentative D call TRBD1 (5 bases). The length of the CDR3 is 12 residues. The germline gives CDR1 LNHDA, CDR2 SQIVND (reference sequence). CDR3 in amino acids: CVSSPRDFAAFF. As DNA, the CDR3 is TGTGTCAGTAGTCCCCGGGACTTCGCGGCTTTCTTT. Combining the CDR3 with reference TRBV19 and TRBJ1-1 gives the whole variable domain DGGITQSPKYLFRKEGQNVTLSCEQNLNHDAMYWYRQDPGQGLRLIYYSQIVNDFQKGDIAEGYSVSREKKESFPLTVTSAQKNPTAFYLCVSSPRDFAAFFGQGTRLTVV.

V is TRBV7-8 and J is TRBJ1-1; 8 bases fit TRBD1. The length of the CDR3 is 18 residues. Unmatched junction bases numbered 19, after V lost 10 bases and J lost 0 bases. Per the germline V gene, CDR1 is SGHVS and CDR2 is FQNEAQ. Written as DNA, the CDR3 is TGTGCCACTCCACCGGGGCCGACAGGGGATAAATTGAACACTGAAGCTTTCTTT. Encoded protein: CATPPGPTGDKLNTEAFF.

This clonotype was counted many times. CDR3 coding DNA: TGCGCCAGCAGCCAAAGGACAGTCGCATCCTACGAGCAGTACTTC. Encoded protein: CASSQRTVASYEQYF. V gene TRBV4-3 combines with J gene TRBJ2-7; tentative D call: TRBD1 (6 bases). CDR3 size: 15 residues. The ends were cut back, 2 bases at V and 1 base at J, with 12 bases in the middle. Germline CDR1 is LGHNA and CDR2 is YSLEER.

This chain connects TRBV10-3 to TRBJ2-1; weak D call: TRBD2 (6 bases). Germline values: CDR1 ENHRY, CDR2 SYGVKD. The V gene lost 1 base and the J gene lost 10 bases, with 14 bases spanning the gap. The CDR3 is made up of 14 amino acids. CDR3 sequence: CAISEYRGLFEQFF. For the CDR3, the DNA is TGTGCCATCAGTGAGTACCGGGGACTCTTCGAGCAGTTCTTC.

This clonotype was seen more than once but under ten times. The V and J genes are TRBV5-1 and TRBJ1-4; TRBD1 agrees at 7 bases. The CDR3 runs to 14 residues. Germline lookup yields CDR1 SGHRS and CDR2 YFSETQ. V dropped 0 bases and J dropped 8; count of bases not matched to a gene: 4. The CDR3 region is CASSLEGQSEKLFF. The CDR3 nucleotides read TGCGCCAGCAGCTTGGAGGGACAGTCCGAAAAACTGTTTTTT.

This clonotype was counted between two and nine times. The chain has TRBV12-3 or TRBV12-4 and TRBJ2-5; 13 bases fit TRBD2. The CDR3 contains 16 residues. Germline trimming cut 4 bases from V and 5 bases from J; bases unmatched to any gene: 7. The CDR3 DNA is TGTGCCAGCAGTTCTACTAGCGGGGGGGCTTTTGAGACCCAGTACTTC. Amino acid sequence: CASSSTSGGAFETQYF.

DNA of the CDR3: TGTGCCAGCAGTTACTCGATAGCGGGGTACGAGCAGTACTTC. It specifies CASSYSIAGYEQYF. The chain is built from TRBV6-5 and TRBJ2-7; the match to TRBD2 covers 8 bases. The junction had 2 bases not matched to a gene; V was cut back by 0 bases and J by 4 bases. Looked up from germline, CDR1 is MNHEY and CDR2 is SVGAGI. The CDR3 covers 14 residues.

This clonotype was seen more than once but under ten times. The chain joins TRBV5-5 to TRBJ2-5; D may be TRBD2 (6 bases). There are 14 residues in the CDR3. Germline-derived CDR1 and CDR2 are SGHKS and YYEKEE (reference sequence). The V and J ends lost 2 bases and 5 bases respectively, with 13 bases between them. The CDR3 DNA is TGTGCCAGCAGCTTTTACAGCGCGGGGGAGACCCAGTACTTC. Residues: CASSFYSAGETQYF.

In this sample, this clonotype turned up a few times. The rearrangement uses TRBV4-1 and TRBJ1-6; D gene ambiguous. V was clipped by 3 bases and J by 5 bases, with 14 bases between them. Germline CDR1 and CDR2: MGHRA and YSYEKL. The CDR3 contains 16 residues. The CDR3 coding sequence is TGCGCCAGCAGCCAGTTACGGGCCATAGATAATTCACCCCTCCACTTT. This translates into CASSQLRAIDNSPLHF.

V is TRBV5-1 and J is TRBJ2-2; 7 bases are shared with TRBD2. J gave up 2 bases and V 0 bases, and 4 bases lay outside the gene matches. This CDR3 comprises 16 residues. The germline CDR1 and CDR2 sequences are SGHRS and YFSETQ. The CDR3 DNA is TGCGCCAGCAGCTTGGTCTCGGGAGGAAACACCGGGGAGCTGTTTTTT. It encodes CASSLVSGGNTGELFF.

In its sample, this clonotype was seen a few times. The chain joins TRBV6-2 or TRBV6-3 to TRBJ1-1, with TRBD1 as a possible D gene (5 bases). Per germline, CDR1 MNHEY and CDR2 SVGEGT. V gave up 7 bases and J gave up 6 bases, with 15 bases separating them. The CDR3 loop spans 13 amino acids. The DNA for the CDR3 is TGTGCCAGCAATCGGCCCGGGGGTCCTGAAGCTTTCTTT. Residues: CASNRPGGPEAFF.

This chain joins TRBV4-2 and TRBJ1-6; D uncertain. V lost 2 bases and J 3 bases, leaving 11 bases between the germline ends. This CDR3 is built from 16 residues. Germline values: CDR1 LGHNA, CDR2 YNFKEQ. CDR3 in DNA: TGTGCCAGCAGCCAAAACGGACCGGTCTATAATTCACCCCTCCACTTT. Amino acid sequence: CASSQNGPVYNSPLHF.

The chain carries TRBV28 and TRBJ1-5; TRBD1 matches at 7 bases. V shed 6 bases and J 6 bases; nucleotides not matched to a gene: 11. The germline V gene encodes CDR1 MDHEN and CDR2 SYDVKM. The CDR3 loop spans 15 amino acids. In DNA, the CDR3 is TGTGCCAGCAGCCGTACTTGGACAGGAGGTCAGCCCCAGCATTTT. Encoded protein: CASSRTWTGGQPQHF.

The chain is built from TRBV7-2 and TRBJ2-7; TRBD2 is a possible D gene (5 bases). Germline-derived CDR1 and CDR2 are SGHTA and FQGNSA. Trimming shortened V by 3 bases and J by 6 bases, and 15 bases separated the two germline ends. The CDR3 has 14 amino acids. CDR3 DNA: TGTGCCAGCAGCTTTGGAAACGCCCGGGGCGAGCAGTACTTC. This translates into CASSFGNARGEQYF.

This chain links TRBV5-5 with TRBJ2-5, with 7 bases that match TRBD1. Trimming removed 0 bases from V and 11 bases from J; junction bases left unmatched: 7. Germline assignment: CDR1 SGHKS and CDR2 YYEKEE (reference sequence). This CDR3 region has 13 residues. For the CDR3, the DNA is TGTGCCAGCAGCTTGGCCGGACAGGTCGATCAGTACTTC. Its protein is CASSLAGQVDQYF.

The chain recombines TRBV4-3 with TRBJ2-5, with TRBD2 matching 10 bases. Looked up from germline, CDR1 is LGHNA and CDR2 is YSLEER. This CDR3 has 17 residues. With V trimmed by 0 bases and J by 5 bases, 9 bases remained unmatched. The CDR3 spells CASSQDPTGLAFETQYF. In nucleotides, the CDR3 is TGCGCCAGCAGCCAAGACCCAACGGGACTAGCGTTTGAGACCCAGTACTTC.

A few counts support this clonotype. This may come from a read error, since a much larger clone is one base off. The chain combines TRBV7-9 with TRBJ1-2; 9 nucleotides match TRBD1. The V and J ends lost 6 bases and 8 bases, in that order; junction bases with no gene match: 13. Germline V gives CDR1 SEHNR, CDR2 FQNEAQ (reference sequence). The CDR3 length is 15 residues. The chain's CDR3 is CASSLEGQGIKGYTF. CDR3 nucleotides: TGTGCCAGCAGTCTAGAGGGACAGGGAATTAAAGGCTACACCTTC.

Only a few counts were recorded for this clonotype. The rearrangement uses TRBV4-3 and TRBJ2-7, with D possibly TRBD1 on 5 matching bases. CDR1 and CDR2 from the germline V gene are LGHNA and YSLEER. There are 17 residues in the CDR3. Trimming took off 1 base at V and 0 bases at J, with 16 bases between the two ends. The CDR3 nucleotides read TGCGCCAGCAGCCAAGGGATACCCAGGGAAATCTCCTACGAGCAGTACTTC. Its protein is CASSQGIPREISYEQYF.

The genes are TRBV25-1 and TRBJ1-1; 10 bases agree with TRBD1. V gave up 3 bases and J gave up 5 bases; unmatched junction bases: 3. The CDR3 contains 14 residues. Germline CDR1 is MGHDK and CDR2 is SYGVNS. The CDR3 nucleotides read TGTGCCAGCAGTGATTGGACAGGGGGGACTGAAGCTTTCTTT. It is translated as CASSDWTGGTEAFF.

This chain links TRBV7-9 with TRBJ2-7; no clear D gene. CDR3 length: 13 amino acids. Trimming pared 3 bases from V and 2 bases from J, leaving 8 bases between. Germline CDR1 reads SEHNR; CDR2 reads FQNEAQ (reference sequence). The CDR3 spells CASSFAQTYEQYF. CDR3 nucleotides: TGTGCCAGCAGCTTCGCGCAGACCTACGAGCAGTACTTC. Looking up the rest from reference TRBV7-9 and TRBJ2-7 gives the full variable domain: DTGVSQNPRHKITKRGQNVTFRCDPISEHNRLYWYRQTLGQGPEFLTYFQNEAQLEKSRLLSDRFSAERPKGSFSTLEIQRTEQGDSAMYLCASSFAQTYEQYFGPGTRLTVT.

V and J are TRBV29-1 and TRBJ1-1; D might be TRBD1 (5 bases). Germline CDR1 reads SQVTM; CDR2 reads ANQGSEA. This CDR3 spans 16 amino acids. V was cut by 1 base and J by 3 bases, with 18 bases left in between. The CDR3: CSVEGWAGKLDTEAFF. The CDR3 nucleotides read TGCAGCGTTGAAGGCTGGGCAGGGAAGTTGGACACTGAAGCTTTCTTT.

This rearrangement joins TRBV7-2 to TRBJ2-7; D possibly matches TRBD1 or TRBD2 (6 bases each). This CDR3 comprises 15 residues. Trimming took 4 bases from V and 5 from J, leaving 18 bases between them. Germline V CDR1 and CDR2: SGHTA, FQGNSA. The CDR3: CASSWGARGSDEQYF. The DNA for the CDR3 is TGTGCCAGCAGCTGGGGGGCCAGGGGATCGGACGAGCAGTACTTC.

The rearrangement joins TRBV10-3 to TRBJ2-7; TRBD2 matches 9 bases. Looked up from germline, CDR1 is ENHRY and CDR2 is SYGVKD. The length of the CDR3 is 15 residues. The V gene end was trimmed by 8 bases and the J gene end by 2 bases; junction bases not matched to a gene: 10. The CDR3 DNA reads TGTGCCATCGGACTAGCGAGGGTTAGAACCTACGAGCAGTACTTC. It is translated as CAIGLARVRTYEQYF.

This clonotype was counted many times. V is TRBV5-1 and J is TRBJ2-3; D uncertain. Trimming cost V 1 base and J 2 bases, with 14 bases left between them. CDR1 SGHRS and CDR2 YFSETQ come from the germline V gene. This CDR3 has 16 amino acids. In DNA, the CDR3 is TGCGCCAGCAGCTTGTCCGAGCGAAAATTCACAGATACGCAGTATTTT. Translated, it gives CASSLSERKFTDTQYF.

The chain has TRBV20-1 and TRBJ2-7, with 10 bases identical to TRBD1. Germline V lookup: CDR1 DFQATT, CDR2 SNEGSKA (reference sequence). The CDR3 runs 15 residues. V lost 0 bases, J lost 2 bases, and 4 bases stayed unmatched. The CDR3 sequence is CSAREGTGVAYEQYF. In nucleotides, the CDR3 is TGCAGTGCTAGAGAGGGGACAGGGGTCGCCTACGAGCAGTACTTC.

In this sample, this clonotype turned up a few times. One end of the junction does not line up with germline, which may come from a read error. The chain couples TRBV6-5 to TRBJ2-1; either TRBD1 or TRBD2 may fit D (5 bases each). CDR1 is MNHEY, CDR2 SVGAGI, per germline. The CDR3 consists of 14 residues. The DNA for the CDR3 is TGCTGCGTGAGGGGTTGGGGCTCCTACAATGAGCAGTTCTTC. Amino acids: CCVRGWGSYNEQFF.

This clonotype was recorded a few times. A much larger clone is a single base away; this may be a read error. The chain employs TRBV25-1 and TRBJ2-1; maybe TRBD1 (5 bases). Trimming removed 6 bases from V and 6 bases from J, with 12 bases in between. The CDR3 consists of 13 residues. CDR1 is MGHDK, CDR2 SYGVNS, per germline. The CDR3 region has the DNA TGTGCCAGCAGGCGTCAGGGCATCAATGAGCAGTTCTTC. It yields the protein CASRRQGINEQFF.

This chain uses TRBV29-1 with TRBJ2-7; D is perhaps TRBD1 (5 bases). This CDR3 has 11 amino acids. Per germline, CDR1 SQVTM and CDR2 ANQGSEA. V was clipped by 6 bases and J by 9 bases, with 15 bases between them. The CDR3 here is CSVGVPNGQYF. The CDR3 nucleotides read TGCAGCGTAGGGGTACCTAACGGGCAGTACTTC.

This clonotype was seen a few times. The chain combines TRBV20-1 with TRBJ2-5; D is possibly TRBD2 (7 bases). The germline V and J ends were trimmed by 0 bases and 1 base, with 24 bases remaining between them. Germline V gene data show CDR1 as DFQATT and CDR2 as SNEGSKA (reference sequence). The CDR3 covers 19 residues. CDR3 sequence reads: CSARDDQRGLRGRQETQYF. The CDR3 coding sequence is TGCAGTGCTAGAGATGACCAGCGGGGCCTCCGGGGGCGCCAAGAGACCCAGTACTTC.

CDR3 DNA sequence: TGTGCCAGCAGTTTCGGGCTAGCGGCCTACGAGCAGTACTTC. This sequence encodes CASSFGLAAYEQYF. The rearrangement uses TRBV27 and TRBJ2-7; TRBD2 agrees at 7 bases. Germline V gene lookup returns CDR1 MNHEY and CDR2 SMNVEV (reference sequence). This CDR3 is built from 14 residues. The trim removed 3 bases at V and 2 bases at J, leaving 4 bases unmatched.

The chain uses TRBV4-3 and TRBJ2-3; 10 positions match TRBD2. The CDR3 totals 19 residues. Looked up from germline, CDR1 is LGHNA and CDR2 is YSLEER. V was pared by 0 bases and J by 2 bases, with 11 bases of the junction left unmatched. The CDR3 is CASSQEFRLAGANTDTQYF. The CDR3 DNA reads as TGCGCCAGCAGCCAAGAATTTCGGCTAGCGGGGGCGAACACAGATACGCAGTATTTT.